Reported below is one TCR beta chain. Germline loops: CDR1 SGHTA, CDR2 FQGNSA. CDR3 size: 14 residues. The V end lost 5 bases, the J end lost 4 bases, and 14 bases lay between the germline ends. The sample is drawn from a study of T cells after yellow fever vaccination. One entry per CDR3 protein, called by TCRdb with MiXCR from the 5' RACE reads. The data contain under 350,000 distinct CDR3 sequences, roughly 4.3% of them singletons. The rearrangement joins TRBV7-2 to TRBJ1-1; possible D gene TRBD1, 6 bases. The sample in question was PBMCs, obtained 5 days after the yellow fever booster vaccination. The clonotype comes from a man aged 18 to 30 who received the YFV17D yellow fever vaccine. CDR3 region: CASSMTGGGTEAFF. The CDR3 DNA follows: TGTGCCAGCAGCATGACAGGCGGGGGCACTGAAGCTTTCTTT.